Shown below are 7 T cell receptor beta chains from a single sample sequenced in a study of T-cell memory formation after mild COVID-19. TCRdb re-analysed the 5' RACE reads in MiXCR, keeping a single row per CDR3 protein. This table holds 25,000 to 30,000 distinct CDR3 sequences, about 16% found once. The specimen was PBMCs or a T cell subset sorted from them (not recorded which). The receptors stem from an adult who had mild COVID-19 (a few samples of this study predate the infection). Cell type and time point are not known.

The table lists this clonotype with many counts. CDR3 DNA sequence: TGCAGTGCTCTGGACTATCCCGAGCAGTACTTC. Translation: CSALDYPEQYF. The chain carries TRBV20-1 and TRBJ2-7, with D possibly matching TRBD2 (6 bases). V was clipped by 5 bases and J by 6 bases, with 11 bases between them. Germline V gene lookup returns CDR1 DFQATT and CDR2 SNEGSKA (reference sequence). This CDR3 comprises 11 residues.

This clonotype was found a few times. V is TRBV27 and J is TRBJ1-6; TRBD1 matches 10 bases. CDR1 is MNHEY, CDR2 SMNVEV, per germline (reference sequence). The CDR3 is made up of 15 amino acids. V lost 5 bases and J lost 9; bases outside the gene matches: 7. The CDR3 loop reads CASSLYRDRGSPLHF. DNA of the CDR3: TGTGCCAGCAGTCTATACCGGGACAGGGGTTCACCCCTCCACTTT.

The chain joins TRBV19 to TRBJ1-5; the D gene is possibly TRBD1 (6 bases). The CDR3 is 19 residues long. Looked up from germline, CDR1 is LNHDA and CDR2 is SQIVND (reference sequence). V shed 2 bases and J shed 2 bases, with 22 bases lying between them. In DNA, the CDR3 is TGTGCCAGTAGTATACACAGACCGGGGGGGCAGACGGGCAATCAGCCCCAGCATTTT. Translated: CASSIHRPGGQTGNQPQHF.

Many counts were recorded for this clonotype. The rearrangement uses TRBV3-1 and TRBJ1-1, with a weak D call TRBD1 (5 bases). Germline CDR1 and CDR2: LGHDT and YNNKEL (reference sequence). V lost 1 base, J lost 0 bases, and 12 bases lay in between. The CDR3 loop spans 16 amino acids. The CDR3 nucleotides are TGTGCCAGCAGCCAAGGCCTTACGGGACTGAACACTGAAGCTTTCTTT. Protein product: CASSQGLTGLNTEAFF.

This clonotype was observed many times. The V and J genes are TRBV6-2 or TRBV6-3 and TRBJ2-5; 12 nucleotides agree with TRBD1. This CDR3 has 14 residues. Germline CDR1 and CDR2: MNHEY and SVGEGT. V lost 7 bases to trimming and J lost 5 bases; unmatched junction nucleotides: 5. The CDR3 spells CASTGTGGVETQYF. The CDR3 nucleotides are TGTGCCAGCACCGGGACAGGGGGCGTGGAGACCCAGTACTTC.

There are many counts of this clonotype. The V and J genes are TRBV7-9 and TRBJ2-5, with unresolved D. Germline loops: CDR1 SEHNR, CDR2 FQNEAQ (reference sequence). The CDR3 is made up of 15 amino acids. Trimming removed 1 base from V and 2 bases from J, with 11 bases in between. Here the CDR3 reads CASSLVPGGQETQYF. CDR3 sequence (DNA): TGTGCCAGCAGCTTAGTGCCGGGCGGACAAGAGACCCAGTACTTC.

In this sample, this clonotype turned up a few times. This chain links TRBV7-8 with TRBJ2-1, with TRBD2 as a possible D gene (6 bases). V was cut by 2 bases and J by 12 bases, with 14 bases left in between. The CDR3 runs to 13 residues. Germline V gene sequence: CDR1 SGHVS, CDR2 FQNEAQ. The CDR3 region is CASSLTGSYGQFF. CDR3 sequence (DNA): TGTGCCAGCAGCTTAACCGGGAGTTATGGGCAGTTCTTC.